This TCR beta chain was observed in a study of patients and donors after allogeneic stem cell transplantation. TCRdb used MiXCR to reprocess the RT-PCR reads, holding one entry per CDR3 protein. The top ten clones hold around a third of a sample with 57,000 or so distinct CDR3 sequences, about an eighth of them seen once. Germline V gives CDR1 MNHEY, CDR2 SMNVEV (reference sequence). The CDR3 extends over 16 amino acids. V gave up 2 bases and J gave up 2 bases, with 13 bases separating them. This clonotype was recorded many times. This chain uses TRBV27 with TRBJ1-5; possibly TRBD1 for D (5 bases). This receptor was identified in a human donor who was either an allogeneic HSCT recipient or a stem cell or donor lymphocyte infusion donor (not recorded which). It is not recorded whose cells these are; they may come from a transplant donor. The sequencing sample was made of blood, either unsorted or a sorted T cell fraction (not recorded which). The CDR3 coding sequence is TGTGCCAGCAGTTTAAGGAGGGGTACTGGCAATCAGCCCCAGCATTTT. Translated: CASSLRRGTGNQPQHF.